A single sample is the source of the 25 T cell receptor beta chains below, sequenced in a study of blood T cell repertoires in COVID-19. The assay was immunoSEQ multiplex PCR, and TCRdb's table has in-frame clones only and misses some. The sample has approximately 210,000 clones; approximately 90% are singletons. Sequenced sample: peripheral blood. The receptors were sampled from a human donor in a cohort sampled during active COVID-19.

This sequence joins TRBV5-1 and TRBJ2-1; TRBD2 matches at 8 bases. The CDR3 totals 17 residues. CDR1 and CDR2 from the germline V gene are SGHRS and YFSETQ. V lost 0 bases, J lost 2 bases, and 7 bases stayed unmatched. This CDR3 reads CASSLGLAGGPYNEQFF. In DNA form, the CDR3 reads TGCGCCAGCAGCTTGGGGTTGGCGGGAGGCCCCTACAATGAGCAGTTCTTC.

This chain links TRBV28 with TRBJ1-1; the match to TRBD1 covers 9 bases. V lost 10 bases and J lost 10; bases outside the gene matches: 7. The germline CDR1 and CDR2 sequences are MDHEN and SYDVKM. The length of the CDR3 is 11 residues. The CDR3 bases are TGTGCCACGAACAGGGGGCGTGGAGCTTTCTTT. It translates to CATNRGRGAFF.

This sequence joins TRBV5-6 and TRBJ2-5; 13 bases map to TRBD2. V was pared by 2 bases and J by 5 bases, with 9 bases of the junction left unmatched. Germline CDR1 SGHDT, CDR2 YYEEEE. The CDR3 is made up of 17 amino acids. The CDR3 reads CASSLGLAGALGETQYF. In nucleotides, the CDR3 is TGTGCCAGCAGCTTAGGACTAGCGGGGGCCTTGGGGGAGACCCAGTACTTC.

The chain recombines TRBV7-9 with TRBJ2-5, with TRBD1 as a possible D gene (6 bases). Trimming took off 5 bases at V and 2 bases at J, with 12 bases between the two ends. CDR1 is SEHNR and CDR2 is FQNEAQ in the germline V gene (reference sequence). CDR3 length: 14 amino acids. CDR3 nucleotides: TGTGCCAGCAGCAGATACAGGGAACAAGAGACCCAGTACTTC. Its translation: CASSRYREQETQYF.

This sequence joins TRBV5-4 and TRBJ1-2, with D unclear. Trimming shortened V by 4 bases and J by 5 bases, and 18 bases separated the two germline ends. The CDR3 is made up of 15 amino acids. Germline V gives CDR1 SGHNT, CDR2 YYREEE (reference sequence). The CDR3 bases are TGTGCCAGCAGCCTTTCGGGATCGGGTTTGTATGGCTACACCTTC. As protein: CASSLSGSGLYGYTF.

The V gene is TRBV5-8, the J gene TRBJ1-5, with 7 positions matching TRBD1. With V trimmed by 0 bases and J by 7 bases, 4 bases remained unmatched. The germline V gene has CDR1 SGHTS and CDR2 YDEGEE. This CDR3 is built from 14 residues. The CDR3 nucleotides read TGTGCCAGCAGCTTGGAGGGACAGTGGCAGCCCCAGCATTTT. Encoded protein: CASSLEGQWQPQHF.

This chain joins TRBV27 and TRBJ2-2; 9 bases match TRBD2. The CDR3 covers 15 residues. CDR1 is MNHEY and CDR2 is SMNVEV in the germline V gene (reference sequence). V shed 6 bases, J shed 6 bases, and the junction held 8 bases outside the gene matches. This CDR3 is CASRFSGGDSGELFF. As DNA, the CDR3 is TGTGCCAGCAGGTTTAGCGGGGGCGACTCCGGGGAGCTGTTTTTT.

This clone has only a few counts. This chain links TRBV7-9 with TRBJ2-7; possibly TRBD1 for D (6 bases). The V end was cut by 5 bases, the J end by 1 base, with 15 bases between. The CDR3 loop spans 15 amino acids. CDR1 SEHNR and CDR2 FQNEAQ come from the germline V gene (reference sequence). The CDR3 here is CASSTPRDISYEQYF. For the CDR3, the DNA is TGTGCCAGCAGCACACCCCGGGACATATCCTACGAGCAGTACTTC. Full variable domain (remainder filled in from reference TRBV7-9 and TRBJ2-7): DTGVSQNPRHKITKRGQNVTFRCDPISEHNRLYWYRQTLGQGPEFLTYFQNEAQLEKSRLLSDRFSAERPKGSFSTLEIQRTEQGDSAMYLCASSTPRDISYEQYFGPGTRLTVT.

The chain couples TRBV5-1 to TRBJ2-7; D perhaps matches TRBD2 (5 bases). From germline, CDR1 is SGHRS and CDR2 YFSETQ. V dropped 0 bases and J dropped 5 bases, with 12 bases sitting between them. This CDR3 has 14 residues. The CDR3 loop reads CASSLETSLNEQYF. The CDR3 coding sequence is TGCGCCAGCAGCTTGGAAACTAGTCTAAACGAGCAGTACTTC.

J is TRBJ2-7 and V is TRBV7-8, with a possible D match to TRBD1 (5 bases). The CDR3 contains 14 residues. Germline-derived CDR1 and CDR2 are SGHVS and FQNEAQ. The V end lost 7 bases, the J end lost 1 base, and 14 bases lay between the germline ends. The CDR3 here is CASKAQQGSYEQYF. Here the CDR3 DNA reads TGTGCCAGCAAGGCCCAGCAGGGTTCCTACGAGCAGTACTTC.

The sample holds a few counts of this clone. The junction differs from germline at one of its ends, possibly a read error. V gene TRBV7-9 combines with J gene TRBJ1-4, with D possibly matching TRBD1 (5 bases). CDR1 and CDR2 from the germline V gene are SEHNR and FQNEAQ (reference sequence). This CDR3 contains 14 residues. Here the CDR3 reads CASSFGHRSGKTVF. The CDR3 DNA reads as TGTGCCAGCAGCTTCGGACACAGGTCAGGAAAAACTGTTTTT.

This clone was seen just once. The chain employs TRBV11-2 and TRBJ2-2, with TRBD1 matching over 8 bases. CDR1 and CDR2 (germline): SGHAT, FQNNGV. This CDR3 is 16 amino acids long. The J segment lost 4 bases and the V segment lost 3 bases, leaving 7 bases of the junction unmatched. CDR3 sequence (DNA): TGTGCCAGCAGCTTTCGAACAGGGGGTTTCACCGGGGAGCTGTTTTTT. Protein product: CASSFRTGGFTGELFF.

The gene calls are TRBV5-6 and TRBJ1-1; 7 positions agree with TRBD1. The germline gives CDR1 SGHDT, CDR2 YYEEEE. This CDR3 has 15 amino acids. Trimming at V came to 2 bases and at J to 3 bases, leaving 7 bases not matched to a gene. CDR3 DNA sequence: TGTGCCAGCAGCTTAACAGGGGTAGAGGACACTGAAGCTTTCTTT. As protein: CASSLTGVEDTEAFF. Full variable domain (remainder filled in from reference TRBV5-6 and TRBJ1-1): DAGVTQSPTHLIKTRGQQVTLRCSPKSGHDTVSWYQQALGQGPQFIFQYYEEEERQRGNFPDRFSGHQFPNYSSELNVNALLLGDSALYLCASSLTGVEDTEAFFGQGTRLTVV.

The chain joins TRBV5-6 to TRBJ2-5; weak D call: TRBD2 (7 bases). The CDR3 has 17 residues. Trimming cost V 4 bases and J 2 bases, with 21 bases left between them. Germline CDR1 is SGHDT and CDR2 is YYEEEE. The DNA of the CDR3 is TGTGCCAGCAGCCGGACCACTGGGGGGGGGCAGCAAGAGACCCAGTACTTC. Encoded protein: CASSRTTGGGQQETQYF.

V is TRBV7-9 and J is TRBJ2-3; 7 bases match TRBD1. The V and J ends lost 3 bases and 2 bases, in that order; junction bases with no gene match: 8. The CDR3 extends over 16 amino acids. Germline assignment: CDR1 SEHNR and CDR2 FQNEAQ (reference sequence). The CDR3 loop reads CASSLFTGQSTDTQYF. CDR3 nucleotides: TGTGCCAGCAGCTTGTTTACGGGACAGTCCACAGATACGCAGTATTTT. Full variable domain (outside the CDR3, taken from reference TRBV7-9 and TRBJ2-3): DTGVSQNPRHKITKRGQNVTFRCDPISEHNRLYWYRQTLGQGPEFLTYFQNEAQLEKSRLLSDRFSAERPKGSFSTLEIQRTEQGDSAMYLCASSLFTGQSTDTQYFGPGTRLTVL.

This rearrangement joins TRBV6-2 or TRBV6-3 to TRBJ2-4; D might be TRBD1 (5 bases). Germline lookup yields CDR1 MNHEY and CDR2 SVGEGT. Trimming removed 4 bases from V and 0 bases from J, with 16 bases in between. This CDR3 is 17 amino acids long. CDR3 residues: CASSFVRQNLAKNIQYF. The CDR3 bases are TGTGCCAGCAGTTTCGTCAGACAGAACCTAGCCAAAAACATTCAGTACTTC.

The chain links TRBV30 to TRBJ1-6, with no clear D. This CDR3 spans 15 amino acids. The V and J ends lost 4 bases and 5 bases respectively, with 15 bases between them. From germline, CDR1 is GTSNPN and CDR2 SVGIG (reference sequence). The CDR3: CAWKEIGTHNSPLHF. CDR3 nucleotides: TGTGCCTGGAAGGAGATAGGTACTCATAATTCACCCCTCCACTTT.

This clone has at least ten counts. The chain links TRBV2 to TRBJ2-7; D unresolved. This CDR3 has 12 residues. The germline V gene has CDR1 SNHLY and CDR2 FYNNEI. V dropped 6 bases and J dropped 3 bases, with 9 bases sitting between them. The CDR3: CASRALNYEQYF. The CDR3 coding sequence is TGTGCCAGCAGAGCTCTTAACTACGAGCAGTACTTC.

The V gene is TRBV5-4, the J gene TRBJ2-3; 12 bases align to TRBD1. The CDR3 is 15 residues long. Germline V CDR1 and CDR2: SGHNT, YYREEE (reference sequence). V dropped 4 bases and J dropped 6; count of bases not matched to a gene: 6. CDR3 loop: CASSHRDRGLDTQYF. The CDR3 coding sequence is TGTGCCAGCAGCCACCGGGACAGGGGGCTGGATACGCAGTATTTT. Full variable domain (missing parts from reference TRBV5-4 and TRBJ2-3): ETGVTQSPTHLIKTRGQQVTLRCSSQSGHNTVSWYQQALGQGPQFIFQYYREEENGRGNFPPRFSGLQFPNYSSELNVNALELDDSALYLCASSHRDRGLDTQYFGPGTRLTVL.

Concerning this clone: In the same sample, other DNA sequences code for this CDR3. The chain employs TRBV7-9 and TRBJ1-1; 7 nucleotides line up with TRBD1. The CDR3 is 14 residues long. Trimming at V came to 1 base and at J to 1 base, leaving 0 bases not matched to a gene. Germline V gives CDR1 SEHNR, CDR2 FQNEAQ (reference sequence). CDR3 residues: CASSLGQGNTEAFF. DNA of the CDR3: TGTGCCAGCAGCTTAGGACAGGGGAACACTGAAGCTTTCTTT.

The chain is built from TRBV27 and TRBJ2-2; D gene ambiguous. Germline assignment: CDR1 MNHEY and CDR2 SMNVEV (reference sequence). With 0 bases removed from V and 2 bases from J, the gap between germline ends came to 7 bases. The CDR3 consists of 15 residues. The CDR3 sequence: CASSLSNSNTGELFF. The DNA for the CDR3 is TGTGCCAGCAGTTTATCAAACTCAAACACCGGGGAGCTGTTTTTT.

The chain has TRBV19 and TRBJ2-2; perhaps TRBD1 as D (5 bases). Germline-derived CDR1 and CDR2 are LNHDA and SQIVND (reference sequence). This CDR3 is 15 amino acids long. Trimming shortened V by 7 bases and J by 3 bases, and 15 bases separated the two germline ends. CDR3 amino acids: CASTRRALDTGELFF. The CDR3 DNA reads as TGTGCCAGTACCCGCAGGGCTCTTGACACCGGGGAGCTGTTTTTT.

This chain links TRBV6-4 with TRBJ2-3; 16 bases agree with TRBD2. The germline V gene has CDR1 MRHNA and CDR2 SNTAGT. The CDR3 is 18 amino acids. The V gene end was trimmed by 5 bases and the J gene end by 2 bases; junction bases not matched to a gene: 7. The CDR3 nucleotides read TGTGCCAGCAGTCCGGGACTAGCGGGGGGGCCACTCACAGATACGCAGTATTTT. This gives the protein CASSPGLAGGPLTDTQYF.

The V and J genes are TRBV5-6 and TRBJ2-2; the match to TRBD2 covers 7 bases. V dropped 4 bases and J dropped 6; count of bases not matched to a gene: 12. This CDR3 spans 16 amino acids. Germline-derived CDR1 and CDR2 are SGHDT and YYEEEE. Here the CDR3 reads CASSTRGAGVAGELFF. CDR3 nucleotide sequence: TGTGCCAGCAGCACCCGTGGGGCGGGGGTCGCCGGGGAGCTGTTTTTT.

This clone appeared a single time. J is TRBJ2-1 and V is TRBV19, with 10 positions matching TRBD1. The germline CDR1 and CDR2 sequences are LNHDA and SQIVND (reference sequence). J was trimmed by 1 base and V by 1 base; bases with no gene match: 1. CDR3 length: 16 residues. In nucleotides, the CDR3 is TGTGCCAGTAGTATAGGACAGGGGGCTTCCTACAATGAGCAGTTCTTC. Translated, it gives CASSIGQGASYNEQFF.